Described below is a single T cell receptor beta chain sequence and its context. This clone's antigen is unknown. No per-base quality is available; no much larger clone lies one base away. Libraries were made using the immunoSEQ multiplex PCR assay. In TCRdb, the immuneACCESS table is reduced to in-frame sequences with V and J assigned. These tables do not hold every clone; where another copy was compared, an unresolved V gene accounts for under half, and the others remain unexplained. The sample table records 100,000 to 150,000 clones; 85% to 95% of these occur just once. The ten largest clones take up approximately 4% of the sample. This entry is derived from a study of control samples from healthy donors and cancer patients (dated by TCRdb to 2019 to 2021). According to the germline V gene, CDR1 reads SGHVS and CDR2 reads FQNEAQ. The CDR3 sequence holds 14 residues, the cysteine and phenylalanine included. Only the CDR3 portion is preserved as DNA: 42 bases, with reading frame beginning at the first base. V lost 5 bases and J lost 4 bases, and the count of bases not matched to a germline gene is 6.

The source material was blood. This clonotype was obtained from a man aged 25-45 years in good health. The rearranged segments are TRBV7-8 and TRBJ1-2; TRBD1 matches 8 bases in the middle. At the DNA level, the sequence is TGTGCCAGCAGCACTACAACAGGGGGCTATGGCTACACCTTC. Translated, it gives CASSTTTGGYGYTF.